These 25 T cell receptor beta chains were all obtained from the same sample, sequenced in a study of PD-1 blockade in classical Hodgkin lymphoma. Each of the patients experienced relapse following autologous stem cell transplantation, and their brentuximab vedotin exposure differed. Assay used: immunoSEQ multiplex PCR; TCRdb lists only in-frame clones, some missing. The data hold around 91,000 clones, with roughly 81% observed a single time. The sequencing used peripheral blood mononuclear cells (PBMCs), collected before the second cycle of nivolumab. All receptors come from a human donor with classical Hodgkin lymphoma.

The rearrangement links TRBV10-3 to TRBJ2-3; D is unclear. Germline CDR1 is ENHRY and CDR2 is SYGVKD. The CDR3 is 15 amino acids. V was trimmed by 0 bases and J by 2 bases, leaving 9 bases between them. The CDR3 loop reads CAISESGSPTDTQYF. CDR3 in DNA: TGTGCCATCAGTGAGTCGGGCAGCCCCACAGATACGCAGTATTTT.

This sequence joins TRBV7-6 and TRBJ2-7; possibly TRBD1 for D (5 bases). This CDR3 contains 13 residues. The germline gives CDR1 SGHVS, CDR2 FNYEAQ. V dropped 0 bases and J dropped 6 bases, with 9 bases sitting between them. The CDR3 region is CASSLAQGGEQYF. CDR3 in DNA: TGTGCCAGCAGCTTAGCGCAGGGCGGCGAGCAGTACTTC.

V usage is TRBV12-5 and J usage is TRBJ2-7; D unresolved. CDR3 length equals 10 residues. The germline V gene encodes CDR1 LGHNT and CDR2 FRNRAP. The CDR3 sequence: CNLPSYEQYF. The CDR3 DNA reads TGTAATCTACCATCGTACGAGCAGTACTTC.

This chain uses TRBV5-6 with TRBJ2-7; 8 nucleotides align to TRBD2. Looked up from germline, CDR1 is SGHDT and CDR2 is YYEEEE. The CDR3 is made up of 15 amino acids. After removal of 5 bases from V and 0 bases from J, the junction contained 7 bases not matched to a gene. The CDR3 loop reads CASRPPGTSSYEQYF. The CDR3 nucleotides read TGTGCCAGCAGACCACCCGGGACTAGCTCCTACGAGCAGTACTTC.

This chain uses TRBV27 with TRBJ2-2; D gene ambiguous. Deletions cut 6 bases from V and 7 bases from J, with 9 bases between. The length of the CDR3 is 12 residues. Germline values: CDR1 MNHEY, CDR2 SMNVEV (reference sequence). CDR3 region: CASSILYGELFF. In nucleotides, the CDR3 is TGTGCCAGCAGCATATTATACGGGGAGCTGTTTTTT.

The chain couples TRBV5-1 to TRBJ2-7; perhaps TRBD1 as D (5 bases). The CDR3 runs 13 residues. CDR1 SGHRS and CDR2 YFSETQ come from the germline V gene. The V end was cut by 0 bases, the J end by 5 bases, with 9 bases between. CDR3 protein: CASSLAQGDEQYF. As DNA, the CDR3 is TGCGCCAGCAGCTTGGCGCAGGGCGACGAGCAGTACTTC.

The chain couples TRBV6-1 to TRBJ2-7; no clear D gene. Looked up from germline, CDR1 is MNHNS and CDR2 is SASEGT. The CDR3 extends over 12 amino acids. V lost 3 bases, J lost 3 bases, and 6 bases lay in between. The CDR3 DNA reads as TGTGCCAGCAGTGATTGGAGCTACGAGCAGTACTTC. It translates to CASSDWSYEQYF.

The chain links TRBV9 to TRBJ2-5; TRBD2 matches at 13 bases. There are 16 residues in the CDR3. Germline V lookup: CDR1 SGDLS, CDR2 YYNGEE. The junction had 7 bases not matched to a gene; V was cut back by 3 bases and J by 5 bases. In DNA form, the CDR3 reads TGTGCCAGCAGCGAGGGAGGACTAGCGGGAGCTGAGACCCAGTACTTC. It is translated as CASSEGGLAGAETQYF.

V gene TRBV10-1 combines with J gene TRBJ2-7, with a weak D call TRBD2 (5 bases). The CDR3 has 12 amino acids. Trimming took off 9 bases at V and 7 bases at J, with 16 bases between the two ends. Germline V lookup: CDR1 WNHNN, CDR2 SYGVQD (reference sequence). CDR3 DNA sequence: TGCGCCAGTACGGGCCCCTCGGGGGAGCAGTACTTC. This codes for CASTGPSGEQYF.

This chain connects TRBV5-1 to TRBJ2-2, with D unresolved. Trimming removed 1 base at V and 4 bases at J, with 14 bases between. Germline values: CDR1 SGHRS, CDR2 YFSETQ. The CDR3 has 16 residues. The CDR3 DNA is TGCGCCAGCAGCTTGAGTACCCCGAAAGGCACCGGGGAGCTGTTTTTT. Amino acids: CASSLSTPKGTGELFF.

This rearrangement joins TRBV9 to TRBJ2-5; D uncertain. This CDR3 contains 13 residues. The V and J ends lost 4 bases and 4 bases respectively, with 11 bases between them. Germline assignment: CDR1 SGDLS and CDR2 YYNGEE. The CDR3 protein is CASSPYGLETQYF. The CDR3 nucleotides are TGTGCCAGCAGCCCTTATGGTCTAGAGACCCAGTACTTC. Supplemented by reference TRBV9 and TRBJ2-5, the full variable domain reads DSGVTQTPKHLITATGQRVTLRCSPRSGDLSVYWYQQSLDQGLQFLIQYYNGEERAKGNILERFSAQQFPDLHSELNLSSLELGDSALYFCASSPYGLETQYFGPGTRLLVL.

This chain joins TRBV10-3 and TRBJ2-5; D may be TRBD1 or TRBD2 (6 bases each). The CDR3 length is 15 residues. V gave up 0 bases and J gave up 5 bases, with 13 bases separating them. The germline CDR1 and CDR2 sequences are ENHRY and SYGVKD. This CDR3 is CAISESGGPGETQYF. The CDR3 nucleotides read TGTGCCATCAGTGAGTCCGGGGGCCCGGGGGAGACCCAGTACTTC.

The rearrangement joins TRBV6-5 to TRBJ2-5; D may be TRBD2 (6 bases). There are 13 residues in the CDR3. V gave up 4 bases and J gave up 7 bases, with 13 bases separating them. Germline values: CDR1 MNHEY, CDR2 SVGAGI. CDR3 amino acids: CASSLTWRATQYF. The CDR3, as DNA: TGTGCCAGCAGTTTGACATGGAGGGCGACCCAGTACTTC.

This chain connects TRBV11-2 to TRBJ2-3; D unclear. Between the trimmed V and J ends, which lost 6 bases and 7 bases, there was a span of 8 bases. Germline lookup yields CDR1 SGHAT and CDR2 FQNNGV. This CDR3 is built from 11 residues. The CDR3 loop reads CASSSAHTQYF. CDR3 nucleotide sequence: TGTGCCAGCAGTTCTGCGCATACGCAGTATTTT.

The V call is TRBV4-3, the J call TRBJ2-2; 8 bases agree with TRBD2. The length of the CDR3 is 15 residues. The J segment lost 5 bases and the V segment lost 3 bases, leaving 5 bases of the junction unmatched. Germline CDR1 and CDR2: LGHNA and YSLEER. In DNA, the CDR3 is TGCGCCAGCAGCCATCAGATAGCGGGAACCGGGGAGCTGTTTTTT. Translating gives CASSHQIAGTGELFF.

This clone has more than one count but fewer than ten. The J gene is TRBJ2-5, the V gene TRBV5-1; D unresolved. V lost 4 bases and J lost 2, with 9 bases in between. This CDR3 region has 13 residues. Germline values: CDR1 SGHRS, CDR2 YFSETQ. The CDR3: CASSPQVQETQYF. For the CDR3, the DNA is TGCGCCAGCAGCCCGCAGGTTCAAGAGACCCAGTACTTC.

The CDR3 is CASMLTTGSANYGYTF. As DNA, the CDR3 is TGTGCCAGCATGTTGACAACAGGGAGTGCGAACTATGGCTACACCTTC. This chain joins TRBV7-9 and TRBJ1-2, with D perhaps TRBD1 (6 bases). The V gene's germline CDR1 is SEHNR and CDR2 FQNEAQ (reference sequence). The V end lost 7 bases, the J end lost 2 bases, and 20 bases lay between the germline ends. CDR3 length: 16 residues. Full variable domain (missing parts from reference TRBV7-9 and TRBJ1-2): DTGVSQNPRHKITKRGQNVTFRCDPISEHNRLYWYRQTLGQGPEFLTYFQNEAQLEKSRLLSDRFSAERPKGSFSTLEIQRTEQGDSAMYLCASMLTTGSANYGYTFGSGTRLTVV.

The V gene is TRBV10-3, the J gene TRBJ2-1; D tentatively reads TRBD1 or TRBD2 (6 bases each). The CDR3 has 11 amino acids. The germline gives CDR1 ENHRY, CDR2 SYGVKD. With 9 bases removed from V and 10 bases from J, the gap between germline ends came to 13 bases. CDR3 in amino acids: CAMGTGAEQFF. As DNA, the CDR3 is TGTGCCATGGGGACGGGGGCAGAGCAGTTCTTC.

The CDR3, as DNA: TGTGCCAGCAGTCCCGGACAGGCCATGAACACTGAAGCTTTCTTT. Its protein product is CASSPGQAMNTEAFF. The genes are TRBV6-5 and TRBJ1-1, with 7 nucleotides matching TRBD1. Germline trimming cut 5 bases from V and 0 bases from J; bases unmatched to any gene: 6. CDR1 is MNHEY, CDR2 SVGAGI, per germline. The CDR3 sequence is 15 residues long.

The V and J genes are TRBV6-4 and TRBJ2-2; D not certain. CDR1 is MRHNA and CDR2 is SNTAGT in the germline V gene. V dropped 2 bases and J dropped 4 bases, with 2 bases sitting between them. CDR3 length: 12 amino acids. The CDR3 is CASSDGTGELFF. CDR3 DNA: TGTGCCAGCAGTGACGGCACCGGGGAGCTGTTTTTT.

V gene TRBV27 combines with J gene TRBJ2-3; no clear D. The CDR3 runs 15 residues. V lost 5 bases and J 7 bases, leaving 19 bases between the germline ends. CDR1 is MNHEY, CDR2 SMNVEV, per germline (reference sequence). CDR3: CASSTSASTTNTQYF. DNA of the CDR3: TGTGCCAGCAGTACCTCGGCCAGTACGACCAATACGCAGTATTTT.

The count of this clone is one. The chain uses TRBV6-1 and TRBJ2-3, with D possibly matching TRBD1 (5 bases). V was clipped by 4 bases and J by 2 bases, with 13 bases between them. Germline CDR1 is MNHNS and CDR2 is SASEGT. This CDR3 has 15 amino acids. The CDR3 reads CASSVTQVITDTQYF. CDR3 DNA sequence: TGTGCCAGCAGTGTGACACAGGTTATCACAGATACGCAGTATTTT.

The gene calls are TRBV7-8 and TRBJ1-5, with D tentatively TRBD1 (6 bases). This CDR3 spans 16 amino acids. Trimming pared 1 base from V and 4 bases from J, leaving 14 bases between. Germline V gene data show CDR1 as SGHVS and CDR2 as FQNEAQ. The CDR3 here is CASSLEGGRSNQPQHF. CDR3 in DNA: TGTGCCAGCAGCTTAGAAGGGGGGCGATCAAATCAGCCCCAGCATTTT.

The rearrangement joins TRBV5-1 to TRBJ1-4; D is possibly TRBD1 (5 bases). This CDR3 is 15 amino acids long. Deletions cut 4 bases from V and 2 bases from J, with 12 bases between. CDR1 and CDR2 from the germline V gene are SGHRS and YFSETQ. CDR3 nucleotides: TGCGCCAGCAGCGAAGACGAGGGGACTAATGAAAAACTGTTTTTT. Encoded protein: CASSEDEGTNEKLFF.

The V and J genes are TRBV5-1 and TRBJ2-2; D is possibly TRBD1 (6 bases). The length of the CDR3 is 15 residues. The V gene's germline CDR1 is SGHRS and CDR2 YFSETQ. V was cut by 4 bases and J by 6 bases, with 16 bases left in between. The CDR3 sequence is CASSQRQGLAGELFF. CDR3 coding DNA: TGCGCCAGCAGCCAGCGCCAGGGGCTCGCCGGGGAGCTGTTTTTT.